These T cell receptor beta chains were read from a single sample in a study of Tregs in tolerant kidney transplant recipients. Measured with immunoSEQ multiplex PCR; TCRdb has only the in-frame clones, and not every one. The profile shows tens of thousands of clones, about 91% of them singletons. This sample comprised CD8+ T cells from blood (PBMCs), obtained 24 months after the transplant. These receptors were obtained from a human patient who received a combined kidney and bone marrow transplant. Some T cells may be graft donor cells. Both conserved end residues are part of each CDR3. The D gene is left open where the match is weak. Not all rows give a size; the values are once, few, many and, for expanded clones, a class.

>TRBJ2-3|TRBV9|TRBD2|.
TGTGCCAGCAGCCATCCTAGCGGGGGGGCAGGTGGCACAGATACGCAGTATTTT
CASSHPSGGAGGTDTQYF
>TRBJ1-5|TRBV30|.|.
TGTGCCTGGGTGGCCGGGGACATCCCCAATCAGCCCCAGCATTTT
CAWVAGDIPNQPQHF
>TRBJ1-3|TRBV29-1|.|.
TGCAGCGTTGTGGGAGAACAGGGAAACACCATATATTTT
CSVVGEQGNTIYF
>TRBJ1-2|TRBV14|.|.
TGTGCCAGCAGCCTCGGGACAAACTATGGCTACACCTTC
CASSLGTNYGYTF
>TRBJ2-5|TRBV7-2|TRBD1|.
TGTGCCAGCAGCTTCGGGACAGGGGTGAGGGAGACCCAGTACTTC
CASSFGTGVRETQYF
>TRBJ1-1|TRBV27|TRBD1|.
TGTGCCAGCAGTTTAAGAGCTCCCGGGACAGGGAACACTGAAGCTTTCTTT
CASSLRAPGTGNTEAFF
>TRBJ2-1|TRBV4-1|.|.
TGCGCCAGCAGCCAAGTTCCGGGAAGCTCCTACAATGAGCAGTTCTTC
CASSQVPGSSYNEQFF
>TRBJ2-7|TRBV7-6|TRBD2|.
TGTGCCAGCAGTGGACTAGCGGGGGCTCACGAGCAGTACTTC
CASSGLAGAHEQYF
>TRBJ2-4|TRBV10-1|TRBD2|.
TGCGCCAGCAGACCGACTAGCGGGAGGGCGTTGTGTGTGGCCAAAAACATTCAGTACTTC
CASRPTSGRALCVAKNIQYF
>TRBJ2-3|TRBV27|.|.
TGTGCCAGCAGTTCCCTTGTAACCCTAAACACAGATACGCAGTATTTT
CASSSLVTLNTDTQYF
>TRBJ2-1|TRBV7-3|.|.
TGTGCCAGCAGCTTAGGCGGGCCCCAAAATGAGCAGTTCTTC
CASSLGGPQNEQFF
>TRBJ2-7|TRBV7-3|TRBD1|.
TGTGCCAGCAGCTTAGGGGACAGGGGCGGCGAGCAGTACTTC
CASSLGDRGGEQYF
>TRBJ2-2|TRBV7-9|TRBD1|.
TGTGCCAGCAGCCAACAGGGGCGGGTGTGGACCGGGGAGCTGTTTTTT
CASSQQGRVWTGELFF
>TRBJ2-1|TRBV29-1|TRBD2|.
TGCAGCGTTGTGAGGCGGGAGGGCCTGGGAGAGCAGTTCTTC
CSVVRREGLGEQFF
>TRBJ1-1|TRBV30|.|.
TGTGCCTGGGGCGGGGGGCTGAACACTGAAGCTTTCTTT
CAWGGGLNTEAFF
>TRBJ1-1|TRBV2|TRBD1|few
TGTGCCAGCAGGACAGGGCGTGAAGCTTTCTTT
CASRTGREAFF
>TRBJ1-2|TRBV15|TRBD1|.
TGTGCCACCCACGAAAACCGGGACAGTAGAGGACTTAACTATGGCTACACCTTC
CATHENRDSRGLNYGYTF
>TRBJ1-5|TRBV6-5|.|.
TGTGCCAGCAGTTATATAGCCAATCAGCCCCAGCATTTT
CASSYIANQPQHF
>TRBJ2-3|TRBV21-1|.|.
TGTGCCAGCAGAGGGGGTACGCAGTATTTT
CASRGGTQYF
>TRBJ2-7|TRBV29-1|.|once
TGCAGCGTTTTTATTACAGGGCGATCATACGAGCAGTACTTC
CSVFITGRSYEQYF
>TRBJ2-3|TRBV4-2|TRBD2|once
TGTGCCAGCAGCCAAGAACTAGCGGGAGGGCTTAGCACAGATACGCAGTATTTT
CASSQELAGGLSTDTQYF
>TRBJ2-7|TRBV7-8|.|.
TGTGCCAGCAGCTTAGATGCCAGTTACGAGCAGTACTTC
CASSLDASYEQYF
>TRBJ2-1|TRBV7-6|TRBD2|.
TGTGCCAGCAGCTTAGTTACTAGCGGGAGGGGAAATGAGCAGTTCTTC
CASSLVTSGRGNEQFF
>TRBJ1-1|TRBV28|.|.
TGTGCCAGCAGTCCTACGACAGCTGAAGCTTTCTTT
CASSPTTAEAFF
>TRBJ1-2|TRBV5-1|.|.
TGCGCCAGCAGCGAGTCGGGGGGGAACTATGGCTACACCTTC
CASSESGGNYGYTF
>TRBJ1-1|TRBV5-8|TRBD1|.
TGTGCCAGCAGCGGACAGGGTGTGGGCACTGAAGCTTTCTTT
CASSGQGVGTEAFF
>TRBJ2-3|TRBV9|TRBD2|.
TGTGCCAGCAGCGTAGCCACCGACCTTACTAGCGGGGGGGTCACAGATACGCAGTATTTT
CASSVATDLTSGGVTDTQYF
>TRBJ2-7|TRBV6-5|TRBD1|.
TGTGCCAGCAGTTACCGACAGGGGTACGAGCAGTACTTC
CASSYRQGYEQYF
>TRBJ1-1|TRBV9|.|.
TGTGCCAGCAGCGCCAACACCAGACAGGACAACACTGAAGCTTTCTTT
CASSANTRQDNTEAFF
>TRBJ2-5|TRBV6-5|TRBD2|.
TGTGCCAGCAGTTCGGGACTAGAAGAGACCCAGTACTTC
CASSSGLEETQYF
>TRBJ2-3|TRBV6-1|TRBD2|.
TGTGCAGCCATGCAACTAGCGGGAGGCACAGATACGCAGTATTTT
CAAMQLAGGTDTQYF
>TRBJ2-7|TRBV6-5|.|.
TGTGCCAGCACTTCAGGGTACGAGCAGTACTTC
CASTSGYEQYF
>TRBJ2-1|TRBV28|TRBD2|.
TGTGCCAGCAGTTTCAGACTAGCGGATCTCTCCTACAATGAGCAGTTCTTC
CASSFRLADLSYNEQFF
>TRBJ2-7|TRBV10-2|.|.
TGCGCCAGCAAAGGGGAAGGCTCCTACGAGCAGTACTTC
CASKGEGSYEQYF
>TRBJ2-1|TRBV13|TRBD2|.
TGTGCCAGCAGCTACGCACTAGCGGGGGCTTACAATGAGCAGTTCTTC
CASSYALAGAYNEQFF